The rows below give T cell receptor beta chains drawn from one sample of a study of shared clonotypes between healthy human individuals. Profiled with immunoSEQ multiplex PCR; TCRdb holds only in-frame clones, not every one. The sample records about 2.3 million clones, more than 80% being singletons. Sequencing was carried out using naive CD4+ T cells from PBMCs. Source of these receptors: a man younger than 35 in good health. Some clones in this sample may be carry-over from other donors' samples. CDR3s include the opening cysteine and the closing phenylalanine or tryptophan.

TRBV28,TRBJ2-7,CASSFRLYEQYF
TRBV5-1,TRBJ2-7,CASSAGPSSYEQYF
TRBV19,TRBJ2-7,CASSMDRGIGEQYF
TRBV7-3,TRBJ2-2,CASSGLAGVYTGELFF
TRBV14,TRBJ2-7,CASSQGWTAAYEQYF
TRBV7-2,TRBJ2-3,CASSLLPSGNADTQYF
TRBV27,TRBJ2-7,CASSRPDFYEQYF
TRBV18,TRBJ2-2,CASSRQGRGAGELFF
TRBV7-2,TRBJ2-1,CASSVPAGAVPGYNEQFF
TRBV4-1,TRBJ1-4,CASSPTVNEKLFF
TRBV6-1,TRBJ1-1,CASNQNFGTEAFF
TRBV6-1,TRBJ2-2,CASSAQSHGWLFF
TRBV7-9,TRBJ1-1,CASRAVGGLNTEAFF
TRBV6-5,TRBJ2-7,CASSSIRGSIYEQYF
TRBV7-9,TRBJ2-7,CASSLQDTEQYF
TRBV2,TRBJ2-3,CASSRTQTRLASDTQYF
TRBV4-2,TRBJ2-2,CASSQDGTSGATGELFF
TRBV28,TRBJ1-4,CASSLIGGSSEKLFF
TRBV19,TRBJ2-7,CASNNRGTYEQYF
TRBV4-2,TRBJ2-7,CASKRTGGRYEQYF
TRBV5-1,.,CASRSGPAPRSSYEQYF
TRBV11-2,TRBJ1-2,CASSLGTGGEYYGYTF
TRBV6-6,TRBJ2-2,CASSPAKELFF
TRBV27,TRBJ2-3,CASSLSSGISTDTQYF
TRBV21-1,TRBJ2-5,CASSITGGETQYF
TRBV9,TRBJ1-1,CASRAGGKNTEAFF
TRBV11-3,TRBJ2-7,CASSLLLTPNTGPGFYEQYF
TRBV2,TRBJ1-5,CASTRGEGNQPQHF
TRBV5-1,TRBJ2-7,CASSFAHRRGGQYF
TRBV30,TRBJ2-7,CAWSVLRSEQYF
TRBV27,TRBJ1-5,CASSLRFTDYSNQPQHF
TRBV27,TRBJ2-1,CASSSFLGLADYNEQFF
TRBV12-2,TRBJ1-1,CASRLEGGIEAFF
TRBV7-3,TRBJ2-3,CASTLLGPTDTQYF
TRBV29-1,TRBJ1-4,CSVEDSGEKLFF
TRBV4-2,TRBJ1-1,CASSQGTGGMNTEAFF
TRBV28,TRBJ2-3,CASSVAGVRDTQYF
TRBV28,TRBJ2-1,CASSLPGMSGNEQFF
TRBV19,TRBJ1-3,CASSPRGQLLGNTIYF
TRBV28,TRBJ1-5,CASEQQVAGGNQPQHF
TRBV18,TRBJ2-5,CASSPLGTGGEETQYF